The sequence of this TCR beta chain was determined in a study of blood T cell repertoires in COVID-19. Looking at the study overall: Whether acute or convalescent, the COVID-19 samples came from the United States, Italy and Spain. In each case, the material was cDNA or gDNA derived from T cells, B-cell-depleted T cells, or PBMCs.

This clone appeared once. Per the study methods: Amplified reference gene primers provided the basis for estimating nucleated cell counts. Repertoires were generated with immunoSEQ multiplex PCR, while TCRdb's copy carries only in-frame clones and drops some. V, J and clone size were drawn from that table, and D and trimming were deduced from the DNA. In the table there are over 90,000 clones, around nine tenths of which are singletons. V was clipped by 6 bases and J by 1 base; unmatched bases: 7. This CDR3 spans 16 amino acids. The germline CDR1 and CDR2 sequences are MNHEY and SMNVEV (reference sequence).

The clonotype was recovered from a man aged 50-59 years with active or convalescent COVID-19. The sequenced sample was peripheral blood. This sequence joins TRBV27 and TRBJ2-1, with 9 bases lining up with TRBD2. The CDR3 here is CASRISAGGSYNEQFF. The DNA of the CDR3 is TGTGCCAGCAGGATCTCAGCGGGGGGATCCTACAATGAGCAGTTCTTC.